Following are 26 T cell receptor beta chains from one sample sequenced in a study of blood T cell repertoires in COVID-19. Here immunoSEQ multiplex PCR was the method, and the copy in TCRdb shows in-frame clones only, minus some. The profile covers over 350,000 clones, with 86% appearing a single time and 1.4% to 1.5% taken by the ten largest. Sequenced sample: peripheral blood. The receptor source for this set is a woman in her twenties or thirties with active or convalescent COVID-19.

This clone has just a few counts. V is TRBV5-1 and J is TRBJ1-2; D remains unclear. The V and J ends lost 2 bases and 8 bases respectively, with 13 bases between them. CDR3 length: 13 residues. CDR1 SGHRS and CDR2 YFSETQ come from the germline V gene. The CDR3 loop reads CASSLAQYYGYTF. The CDR3 region has the DNA TGCGCCAGCAGCTTAGCACAGTATTACGGCTACACCTTC.

The chain has TRBV7-9 and TRBJ1-5; TRBD1 matches at 7 bases. The CDR3 sequence is 15 residues long. Trimming cost V 6 bases and J 1 base; bases outside gene matches: 6. Germline values: CDR1 SEHNR, CDR2 FQNEAQ (reference sequence). The CDR3 sequence is CASSRAGGSNQPQHF. The CDR3 bases are TGTGCCAGCAGTCGTGCAGGGGGGAGCAATCAGCCCCAGCATTTT. The variable domain in full, with the rest retrieved from reference TRBV7-9 and TRBJ1-5, is DTGVSQNPRHKITKRGQNVTFRCDPISEHNRLYWYRQTLGQGPEFLTYFQNEAQLEKSRLLSDRFSAERPKGSFSTLEIQRTEQGDSAMYLCASSRAGGSNQPQHFGDGTRLSIL.

The rearrangement uses TRBV25-1 and TRBJ2-1; TRBD2 matches at 9 bases. V lost 6 bases, J lost 0 bases, and 3 bases stayed unmatched. The CDR3 is 15 amino acids. The germline gives CDR1 MGHDK, CDR2 SYGVNS. This CDR3 reads CASRVSGSSYNEQFF. CDR3 nucleotides: TGTGCCAGCAGGGTTAGCGGGAGCTCCTACAATGAGCAGTTCTTC.

This sequence joins TRBV7-9 and TRBJ1-5, with 10 bases fitting TRBD1. The length of the CDR3 is 16 residues. V was pared by 5 bases and J by 6 bases, with 10 bases of the junction left unmatched. The V gene's germline CDR1 is SEHNR and CDR2 FQNEAQ (reference sequence). The CDR3 DNA follows: TGTGCCAGCAGCCCCAAGACAGGGGGCGTCGGTCAGCCCCAGCATTTT. Translating gives CASSPKTGGVGQPQHF.

Regarding this clone: Distinct nucleotide sequences in the sample also encode this CDR3. The V call is TRBV27, the J call TRBJ2-7, with D possibly being TRBD2 (7 bases). The CDR3 runs to 14 residues. In germline, CDR1 is MNHEY, CDR2 SMNVEV (reference sequence). V gave up 0 bases and J gave up 3 bases, with 9 bases separating them. CDR3 protein: CASSLSGGLYEQYF. The CDR3, as DNA: TGTGCCAGCAGTTTATCGGGGGGGCTCTACGAGCAGTACTTC.

The chain carries TRBV9 and TRBJ1-1; perhaps TRBD1 as D (5 bases). CDR1 and CDR2 (germline): SGDLS, YYNGEE. The CDR3 length is 14 residues. The germline V and J ends were trimmed by 6 bases and 4 bases, with 16 bases remaining between them. As DNA, the CDR3 is TGTGCCAGCAAAAGCGGGGGGGATGCCACTGAAGCTTTCTTT. It specifies CASKSGGDATEAFF.

The chain combines TRBV28 with TRBJ2-7; 10 nucleotides agree with TRBD1. The CDR3 spans 14 residues. V was pared by 6 bases and J by 1 base, with 3 bases of the junction left unmatched. Germline lookup yields CDR1 MDHEN and CDR2 SYDVKM. The CDR3, as DNA: TGTGCCAGCAGGGAGGGACAGGGGTCCTACGAGCAGTACTTC. Protein product: CASREGQGSYEQYF.

J is TRBJ2-7 and V is TRBV7-2; 15 positions agree with TRBD2. With 1 base clipped from V and 6 bases from J, the junction kept 4 bases outside the gene matches. The germline gives CDR1 SGHTA, CDR2 FQGNSA. The CDR3 runs to 16 residues. The CDR3 loop reads CASSLDTGLAGGEQYF. CDR3 in DNA: TGTGCCAGCAGCTTAGATACGGGACTAGCGGGAGGCGAGCAGTACTTC.

The chain joins TRBV7-2 to TRBJ2-7; TRBD2 is a possible D gene (6 bases). The CDR3 has 14 amino acids. The ends were cut back, 6 bases at V and 7 bases at J, with 19 bases in the middle. The V gene's germline CDR1 is SGHTA and CDR2 FQGNSA. The CDR3 DNA is TGTGCCAGCAGACCCAGCGGGTCCGTGGGGGAGCAGTACTTC. Its translation is CASRPSGSVGEQYF.

This clone was found a few times. CDR3 sequence (DNA): TGTGCCAGTAGTGAGTTCGGTGCAACTAATGAAAAACTGTTTTTT. Its translation: CASSEFGATNEKLFF. J is TRBJ1-4 and V is TRBV19, with D unclear. The CDR3 length is 15 residues. The germline V and J ends were trimmed by 5 bases and 0 bases, with 10 bases remaining between them. Germline V gene data show CDR1 as LNHDA and CDR2 as SQIVND (reference sequence).

V is TRBV6-5 and J is TRBJ2-7; TRBD1 matches at 8 bases. CDR1 is MNHEY, CDR2 SVGAGI, per germline. The CDR3 is 15 residues long. V lost 6 bases and J lost 3; bases outside the gene matches: 10. In DNA form, the CDR3 reads TGTGCCAGCAGCCACCTCCGGACAGGGAACTACGAGCAGTACTTC. This sequence encodes CASSHLRTGNYEQYF.

J is TRBJ2-5 and V is TRBV19; 11 nucleotides match TRBD2. Germline-derived CDR1 and CDR2 are LNHDA and SQIVND (reference sequence). V dropped 10 bases and J dropped 3; count of bases not matched to a gene: 10. There are 15 residues in the CDR3. The CDR3 bases are TGTGCCACTCGAGGTCTAGCGGGGGGTGAAGAGACCCAGTACTTC. As protein: CATRGLAGGEETQYF.

DNA for the CDR3: TGTGCCATCAGTGAGTCTTTCCAGCGGGGGGGGAATGAGCAGTTCTTC. Translation: CAISESFQRGGNEQFF. The J gene is TRBJ2-1, the V gene TRBV10-3; 10 positions agree with TRBD2. The CDR3 has 16 residues. The V gene's germline CDR1 is ENHRY and CDR2 SYGVKD. V lost 0 bases and J lost 7; bases outside the gene matches: 6.

The gene calls are TRBV6-5 and TRBJ2-7; D is uncertain. Germline V gene data show CDR1 as MNHEY and CDR2 as SVGAGI. The CDR3 sequence is 12 residues long. V dropped 5 bases and J dropped 6 bases, with 11 bases sitting between them. The CDR3 here is CASSTQFGEQYF. The CDR3 DNA reads TGTGCCAGCAGTACACAGTTCGGCGAGCAGTACTTC.

The chain is built from TRBV27 and TRBJ1-4, with D tentatively TRBD1 (5 bases). Germline CDR1 MNHEY, CDR2 SMNVEV (reference sequence). The CDR3 spans 16 residues. Trimming cost V 3 bases and J 3 bases, with 14 bases left between them. The CDR3 nucleotides read TGTGCCAGCAGTTTTAAAAGGGGTTCGGCTAATGAAAAACTGTTTTTT. Translation gives CASSFKRGSANEKLFF.

The V and J genes are TRBV6-5 and TRBJ1-6; a possible D gene is TRBD1 (5 bases). The CDR3 covers 13 residues. The V end was cut by 7 bases, the J end by 9 bases, with 13 bases between. Germline V gene lookup returns CDR1 MNHEY and CDR2 SVGAGI. DNA for the CDR3: TGTGCCAGCAAAGGGGCCCCTATTTCACCCCTCCACTTT. Its translation: CASKGAPISPLHF.

As DNA, the CDR3 is TGCAGCGCCGAACCTAGCAGGGATACGCAGTATTTT. This codes for CSAEPSRDTQYF. This chain uses TRBV29-1 with TRBJ2-3; weak D call: TRBD2 (5 bases). V was trimmed by 7 bases and J by 6 bases, leaving 14 bases between them. Germline CDR1 reads SQVTM; CDR2 reads ANQGSEA. The CDR3 extends over 12 amino acids.

The chain recombines TRBV5-1 with TRBJ1-6; D might be TRBD1 (6 bases). Germline V CDR1 and CDR2: SGHRS, YFSETQ. The CDR3 contains 15 residues. Between the trimmed V and J ends, which lost 0 bases and 5 bases, there was a span of 9 bases. Written as DNA, the CDR3 is TGCGCCAGCAGCTTGGAAGGGGGGGATAATTCACCCCTCCACTTT. It is translated as CASSLEGGDNSPLHF.

The CDR3 reads CASSVGIWGTGSTEQYF. The CDR3 region has the DNA TGTGCCAGCAGCGTAGGGATTTGGGGGACAGGGTCTACGGAGCAGTACTTC. V is TRBV9 and J is TRBJ2-7, with 9 bases lining up with TRBD1. Unmatched junction bases numbered 14, after V lost 0 bases and J lost 7 bases. The germline V gene encodes CDR1 SGDLS and CDR2 YYNGEE. CDR3 size: 17 residues.

The chain links TRBV25-1 to TRBJ1-3; 8 nucleotides align to TRBD1. With 2 bases clipped from V and 8 bases from J, the junction kept 5 bases outside the gene matches. Germline V lookup: CDR1 MGHDK, CDR2 SYGVNS. The CDR3 sequence is 14 residues long. As DNA, the CDR3 is TGTGCCAGCAGTGAACAGGGGGCGGCGGACACCATATATTTT. Protein product: CASSEQGAADTIYF.

This chain links TRBV27 with TRBJ2-1, with 9 bases lining up with TRBD2. With 8 bases clipped from V and 4 bases from J, the junction kept 9 bases outside the gene matches. The CDR3 is made up of 15 amino acids. The V gene's germline CDR1 is MNHEY and CDR2 SMNVEV (reference sequence). CDR3 in DNA: TGTGCCAGCGATCATTCGGGACTAGCATACAATGAGCAGTTCTTC. The encoded protein is CASDHSGLAYNEQFF.

The CDR3 nucleotides read TGTGCCAGCAGCCAGGGGGCAGGGGCCGCATACAATCAGCCCCAGCATTTT. This sequence encodes CASSQGAGAAYNQPQHF. V gene TRBV3-1 (or the pseudogene TRBV3-2) combines with J gene TRBJ1-5; D possibly corresponds to TRBD1 (6 bases). Per germline, CDR1 LGHDT and CDR2 YNNKEL (reference sequence). The V and J ends lost 3 bases and 3 bases respectively, with 18 bases between them. CDR3 length: 17 residues.

Here the CDR3 reads CASSPASGRWNEQFF. For the CDR3, the DNA is TGTGCCAGCAGCCCCGCCAGCGGGAGGTGGAATGAGCAGTTCTTC. The chain couples TRBV5-5 to TRBJ2-1, with 9 bases fitting TRBD2. The CDR3 runs 15 residues. V dropped 4 bases and J dropped 7; count of bases not matched to a gene: 9. Germline V gene data show CDR1 as SGHKS and CDR2 as YYEKEE (reference sequence).

The gene calls are TRBV7-9 and TRBJ1-1; TRBD1 is a possible D gene (5 bases). Germline CDR1 SEHNR, CDR2 FQNEAQ (reference sequence). Trimming pared 5 bases from V and 11 bases from J, leaving 15 bases between. The CDR3 sequence is 12 residues long. The CDR3 loop is CASSLGSGWAFF. The CDR3 region has the DNA TGTGCCAGCAGCCTGGGGTCAGGGTGGGCTTTCTTT.

The V gene is TRBV6-5, the J gene TRBJ1-2; 10 bases map to TRBD1. Germline CDR1 is MNHEY and CDR2 is SVGAGI. The CDR3 contains 16 residues. V gave up 1 base and J gave up 5 bases; unmatched junction bases: 7. CDR3 region: CASSYLFWGQGYGYTF. CDR3 nucleotide sequence: TGTGCCAGCAGTTACTTGTTTTGGGGACAGGGGTATGGCTACACCTTC.

V and J are TRBV3-1 (or the pseudogene TRBV3-2) and TRBJ1-1; 7 positions agree with TRBD1. V shed 10 bases, J shed 1 base, and the junction held 6 bases outside the gene matches. In germline, CDR1 is LGHDT, CDR2 YNNKEL (reference sequence). The CDR3 extends over 13 amino acids. The CDR3 reads CATKTGRNTEAFF. The CDR3 region has the DNA TGTGCCACCAAGACAGGGAGGAACACTGAAGCTTTCTTT.